These 23 T cell receptor beta chains originate from one sample sequenced in a study of T cell repertoires in cytomegalovirus infection. No antigen is known for these receptors. From the reads, TCRdb called clonotypes with MiXCR, one entry per CDR3 protein. The data contain fewer than 900,000 distinct CDR3 sequences, 29% of them singletons. Sequenced material: cultured CD8+ T cells from PBMCs, taken from culture after CMV antigen stimulation. The receptors here all came from a human donor in good health (CMV status not recorded). Some clones in this sample may be carry-over from other donors' samples.

This clonotype was counted only a few times. This chain joins TRBV7-2 and TRBJ2-5; 8 positions match TRBD2. Germline loops: CDR1 SGHTA, CDR2 FQGNSA. CDR3 length equals 15 residues. V lost 2 bases, J lost 5 bases, and 7 bases stayed unmatched. The CDR3 loop reads CASSLISSGGETQYF. The CDR3 region has the DNA TGTGCCAGCAGCTTAATATCGAGCGGGGGCGAGACCCAGTACTTC. Combining the CDR3 with reference TRBV7-2 and TRBJ2-5 gives the whole variable domain GAGVSQSPSNKVTEKGKDVELRCDPISGHTALYWYRQSLGQGLEFLIYFQGNSAPDKSGLPSDRFSAERTGGSVSTLTIQRTQQEDSAVYLCASSLISSGGETQYFGPGTRLLVL.

This clonotype was seen a few times. The chain employs TRBV12-3 or TRBV12-4 and TRBJ1-2; 7 positions match TRBD1. The CDR3 is 14 residues long. V shed 6 bases, J shed 8 bases, and the junction held 12 bases outside the gene matches. This CDR3 is CASSPGTDRRGYTF. The CDR3 nucleotides are TGTGCCAGCAGCCCTGGGACAGATCGACGAGGCTACACCTTC.

Concerning this clonotype: A much larger clone differs from this one at a single base, so this may be a read error. The rearrangement links TRBV7-6 to TRBJ2-5; possibly TRBD1 for D (6 bases). The CDR3 extends over 14 amino acids. CDR1 and CDR2 (germline): SGHVS, FNYEAQ. The chain's CDR3 is CASSLLDRQEPQYF. The DNA of the CDR3 is TGTGCCAGCAGCTTATTGGACAGACAAGAGCCCCAGTACTTC.

This clonotype was seen a few times. V usage is TRBV7-8 and J usage is TRBJ2-3; 8 bases agree with TRBD2. Germline values: CDR1 SGHVS, CDR2 FQNEAQ. The CDR3 contains 17 residues. With 1 base clipped from V and 1 base from J, the junction kept 7 bases outside the gene matches. DNA of the CDR3: TGTGCCAGCAGCTTAGACGGGGCGGGGGGTCGCACAGATACGCAGTATTTT. This sequence encodes CASSLDGAGGRTDTQYF. Full variable domain (rest looked up from reference TRBV7-8 and TRBJ2-3): GAGVSQSPRYKVAKRGQDVALRCDPISGHVSLFWYQQALGQGPEFLTYFQNEAQLDKSGLPSDRFFAERPEGSVSTLKIQRTQQEDSAVYLCASSLDGAGGRTDTQYFGPGTRLTVL.

For this clonotype: This may come from a read error, since a much larger clone is one base off. The chain has TRBV7-2 and TRBJ2-7; possible D gene TRBD2, 5 bases. Germline V gives CDR1 SGHTA, CDR2 FQGNSA. This CDR3 region has 14 residues. The DNA of the CDR3 is TGTGCCAACAGCTTAAGCGGCGGCTCCTACGAGCAGTACGTC. Translation gives CANSLSGGSYEQYV.

CDR3: CASHQYRDGYTF. For the CDR3, the DNA is TGTGCCAGCCATCAGTACCGCGATGGCTACACCTTC. The V and J genes are TRBV2 and TRBJ1-2; D remains ambiguous. The CDR3 is 12 residues long. Germline V CDR1 and CDR2: SNHLY, FYNNEI. The V gene lost 8 bases and the J gene lost 6 bases, with 13 bases spanning the gap.

This clonotype was observed a few times. The chain couples TRBV7-9 to TRBJ2-4; no clear D. The ends were cut back, 3 bases at V and 7 bases at J, with 7 bases in the middle. The CDR3 contains 12 residues. The V gene's germline CDR1 is SEHNR and CDR2 FQNEAQ (reference sequence). CDR3 bases: TGTGCCAGCAGCTTGGGCAAGAACATTCAGTACTTC. It specifies CASSLGKNIQYF.

This clonotype was found a few times. The chain has TRBV4-1 and TRBJ1-2; 7 bases are shared with TRBD1. The CDR3 spans 17 residues. The J segment lost 4 bases and the V segment lost 0 bases, leaving 11 bases of the junction unmatched. Germline CDR1 reads MGHRA; CDR2 reads YSYEKL. The CDR3 nucleotides are TGCGCCAGCAGCCAAGAAGAGACAGGGCCTTGGGTCTATGGCTACACCTTC. Its translation: CASSQEETGPWVYGYTF.

This clonotype showed up just a few times. The chain employs TRBV27 and TRBJ2-7; D is unclear. Between the trimmed V and J ends, which lost 2 bases and 0 bases, there was a span of 8 bases. There are 14 residues in the CDR3. CDR1 is MNHEY, CDR2 SMNVEV, per germline (reference sequence). CDR3 in DNA: TGTGCCAGCAGTTTAACAGCTGTCTCCTACGAGCAGTACTTC. Amino acids: CASSLTAVSYEQYF.

The chain uses TRBV7-9 and TRBJ1-1; 7 nucleotides line up with TRBD1. In germline, CDR1 is SEHNR, CDR2 FQNEAQ (reference sequence). J was trimmed by 1 base and V by 7 bases; bases with no gene match: 6. CDR3 length: 14 amino acids. CDR3 region: CASTSTGPNTEAFF. In nucleotides, the CDR3 is TGTGCCAGCACTTCGACAGGGCCGAACACTGAAGCTTTCTTT.

This sequence joins TRBV20-1 and TRBJ2-7, with D maybe TRBD2 (6 bases). The CDR3 extends over 13 amino acids. Germline values: CDR1 DFQATT, CDR2 SNEGSKA (reference sequence). The V gene lost 0 bases and the J gene lost 5 bases, with 11 bases spanning the gap. CDR3 protein: CSARDVRGNEQYF. DNA for the CDR3: TGCAGTGCTAGAGATGTCCGGGGGAACGAGCAGTACTTC.

V and J are TRBV7-4 and TRBJ1-2; D unresolved. Germline V lookup: CDR1 SGHVT, CDR2 SQSDAQ. The CDR3 loop spans 17 amino acids. Trimming shortened V by 5 bases and J by 7 bases, and 26 bases separated the two germline ends. This CDR3 is CASSPYGEDGSGSGYTF. For the CDR3, the DNA is TGTGCCAGCAGCCCATATGGGGAGGACGGTTCCGGGAGTGGCTACACCTTC.

The chain recombines TRBV27 with TRBJ1-1, with D maybe TRBD1 (5 bases). The CDR3 has 14 residues. The V gene lost 6 bases and the J gene lost 6 bases, with 17 bases spanning the gap. Germline values: CDR1 MNHEY, CDR2 SMNVEV (reference sequence). The CDR3 is CASSYGTGWAEAFF. The CDR3 DNA follows: TGTGCCAGCAGCTATGGAACAGGATGGGCTGAAGCTTTCTTT.

The chain employs TRBV28 and TRBJ2-2; D remains ambiguous. Germline assignment: CDR1 MDHEN and CDR2 SYDVKM. This CDR3 is 13 amino acids long. The germline V and J ends were trimmed by 5 bases and 7 bases, with 11 bases remaining between them. The chain's CDR3 is CASSPRPIGELFF. The CDR3, as DNA: TGTGCCAGCAGTCCCCGGCCCATCGGGGAGCTGTTTTTT.

The CDR3 sequence is CSARTSVRLGETQYF. The CDR3 coding sequence is TGCAGTGCCAGGACTAGCGTACGCCTGGGAGAGACCCAGTACTTC. J is TRBJ2-5 and V is TRBV20-1; 9 positions match TRBD2. Trimming at V came to 6 bases and at J to 4 bases, leaving 12 bases not matched to a gene. The length of the CDR3 is 15 residues. Germline V gene sequence: CDR1 DFQATT, CDR2 SNEGSKA (reference sequence).

This clonotype has at least ten counts. This sequence joins TRBV7-9 and TRBJ1-2, with D unclear. The ends were cut back, 5 bases at V and 5 bases at J, with 18 bases in the middle. CDR3 length: 15 amino acids. Germline values: CDR1 SEHNR, CDR2 FQNEAQ (reference sequence). CDR3: CASSIGSDYGYGYTF. DNA for the CDR3: TGTGCCAGCAGCATCGGGTCCGATTATGGGTATGGCTACACCTTC.

This clonotype was picked up many times. The CDR3 sequence is CASSYTGIGEQYV. As DNA, the CDR3 is TGTGCCAGCAGTTACACAGGGATAGGCGAGCAGTACGTC. The rearrangement joins TRBV6-2 or TRBV6-3 to TRBJ2-7; a possible D gene is TRBD1 (6 bases). V lost 2 bases and J 6 bases, leaving 11 bases between the germline ends. Germline values: CDR1 MNHEY, CDR2 SVGEGT. This CDR3 spans 13 amino acids.

This clonotype was counted a few times. The chain joins TRBV14 to TRBJ2-1; D unclear. The CDR3 runs 14 residues. The germline gives CDR1 SGHDN, CDR2 FVKESK. Deletions cut 3 bases from V and 0 bases from J, with 6 bases between. Here the CDR3 reads CASSQWVSYNEQFF. For the CDR3, the DNA is TGTGCCAGCAGCCAGTGGGTCTCCTACAATGAGCAGTTCTTC.

This clonotype was observed a handful of times. The chain employs TRBV2 and TRBJ1-5; D not resolved. The CDR3 has 14 amino acids. Per germline, CDR1 SNHLY and CDR2 FYNNEI. The CDR3 region has the DNA TGTGCTCGAAGAGGCCTGTGGCTTTGGCAGCCCCAGCATTTT. Protein: CARRGLWLWQPQHF.

In its sample, this clonotype was seen a few times. The chain recombines TRBV15 with TRBJ1-1, with a possible D match to TRBD1 (6 bases). The V end was cut by 1 base, the J end by 1 base, with 10 bases between. CDR1 LNHNV and CDR2 YYDKDF come from the germline V gene (reference sequence). The CDR3 has 15 residues. In nucleotides, the CDR3 is TGTGCCACCAGCAGAGTCGGCAGGGGGAACACTGAAGCTTTCTTT. Protein: CATSRVGRGNTEAFF.

Only a few counts were recorded for this clonotype. The V gene is TRBV20-1, the J gene TRBJ1-1; 9 nucleotides agree with TRBD1. The length of the CDR3 is 13 residues. With V trimmed by 5 bases and J by 2 bases, 3 bases remained unmatched. CDR1 is DFQATT, CDR2 SNEGSKA, per germline (reference sequence). CDR3 sequence (DNA): TGCAGTGCTTACAGGGGGCCCAACACTGAAGCTTTCTTT. Protein sequence: CSAYRGPNTEAFF.

The chain couples TRBV12-5 to TRBJ1-2; D perhaps matches TRBD1 (6 bases). Germline loops: CDR1 LGHNT, CDR2 FRNRAP. Trimming stripped 9 bases from V and 3 bases from J, with 11 bases between. This CDR3 contains 12 residues. The CDR3 DNA sequence: TGTGCTAGGGTGGAGGGGGACTATGGCTACACCTTC. Translated: CARVEGDYGYTF.

The rearrangement uses TRBV10-2 and TRBJ2-1; no firm D call. CDR1 is WSHSY, CDR2 SAAADI, per germline. V was cut by 6 bases and J by 7 bases, with 10 bases left in between. There are 12 residues in the CDR3. As DNA, the CDR3 is TGCGCCAGCAGCCGACCGGTGAATGAGCAGTTCTTC. Translation gives CASSRPVNEQFF.